The present T cell receptor (beta chain) was sequenced within a study of CD8 T cells in ankylosing spondylitis. Study-wide points: Within ankylosing spondylitis blood, a TCR beta motif made up of seven to nine highly homologous variants appeared to be characteristic.

The CDR3 contains 14 residues. The J segment lost 13 bases and the V segment lost 6 bases, leaving 14 bases of the junction unmatched. This clonotype was observed many times. The antigen remains unidentified. A single record per CDR3 protein comes from TCRdb applying MiXCR to the 5' RACE reads. Among 200,000 to 250,000 distinct CDR3 sequences listed, about 10% were seen once. The chain couples TRBV12-3 or TRBV12-4 to TRBJ1-4; 7 bases match TRBD1. The sequencing sample was made of blood, either unsorted or a sorted T cell fraction (not recorded which). This clonotype was sampled from a male donor with ankylosing spondylitis or in good health (not recorded which). The CDR3 loop reads CASRPRGGDRALFF. The CDR3 DNA is TGTGCCAGCAGGCCCAGGGGGGGTGACAGGGCACTGTTTTTT.